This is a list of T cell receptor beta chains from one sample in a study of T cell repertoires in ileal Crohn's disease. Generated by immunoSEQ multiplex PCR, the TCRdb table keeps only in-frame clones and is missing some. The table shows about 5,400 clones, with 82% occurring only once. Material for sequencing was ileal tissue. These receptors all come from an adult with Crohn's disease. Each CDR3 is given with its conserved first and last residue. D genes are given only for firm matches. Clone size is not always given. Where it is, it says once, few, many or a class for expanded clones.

CDR3: CASSGGLAAYNEQFF; DNA: TGTGCCAGCAGTGGGGGACTAGCGGCCTACAATGAGCAGTTCTTC; J: TRBJ2-1; size: .; D: TRBD2; V: TRBV27
CDR3: CASSLMGTREEQFF; DNA: TGTGCCAGCAGCCTAATGGGGACTAGGGAAGAGCAGTTCTTC; J: TRBJ2-1; size: .; D: TRBD2; V: TRBV7-3
CDR3: CASRSSYEQYF; DNA: TGCGCCAGCAGGTCGAGCTACGAGCAGTACTTC; J: TRBJ2-7; size: .; D: .; V: TRBV5-1
CDR3: CASSPGLLNTEAFF; DNA: TGTGCCAGCTCACCGGGACTTCTGAACACTGAAGCTTTCTTT; J: TRBJ1-1; size: .; D: .; V: TRBV18
CDR3: CASSLAGLEQFF; DNA: TGTGCCAGCAGCCTAGCGGGACTCGAGCAGTTCTTC; J: TRBJ2-1; size: .; D: TRBD2; V: TRBV28
CDR3: CASSATGGGPGNQPQHF; DNA: TGTGCCAGCAGCGCCACAGGGGGCGGCCCTGGCAATCAGCCCCAGCATTTT; J: TRBJ1-5; size: once; D: TRBD1; V: TRBV11-2
CDR3: CASSERGGTGELFF; DNA: TGTGCCAGCAGTGAGCGGGGGGGCACCGGGGAGCTGTTTTTT; J: TRBJ2-2; size: .; D: TRBD2; V: TRBV6-4
CDR3: CASSPLRAQETQYF; DNA: TGTGCCAGCTCACCCCTCCGGGCCCAAGAGACCCAGTACTTC; J: TRBJ2-5; size: .; D: .; V: TRBV18
CDR3: CASSPRREQYF; DNA: TGTGCCAGCAGCCCGCGTCGCGAGCAGTACTTC; J: TRBJ2-7; size: few; D: .; V: TRBV11-2
CDR3: CASSPSGYDTQYF; DNA: TGTGCCAGCAGCCCCTCAGGGTACGATACGCAGTATTTT; J: TRBJ2-3; size: .; D: .; V: TRBV9
CDR3: CASSLTTGPQETQYF; DNA: TGTGCCAGCAGCTTAACGACGGGGCCACAAGAGACCCAGTACTTC; J: TRBJ2-5; size: .; D: .; V: TRBV7-3
CDR3: CAISDGNTEAFF; DNA: TGTGCCATCAGTGACGGGAACACTGAAGCTTTCTTT; J: TRBJ1-1; size: once; D: .; V: TRBV10-3
CDR3: CASSIWTGMDYGYTF; DNA: TGTGCCAGTAGTATATGGACAGGGATGGACTATGGCTACACCTTC; J: TRBJ1-2; size: .; D: TRBD1; V: TRBV19
CDR3: CASSWGAGTSGRALRTGELFF; DNA: TGTGCCAGCAGCTGGGGGGCTGGGACTAGCGGGAGGGCGCTTAGAACCGGGGAGCTGTTTTTT; J: TRBJ2-2; size: .; D: TRBD2; V: TRBV7-3
CDR3: CASSRQTYNEQFF; DNA: TGTGCCAGCAGTCGCCAGACTTACAATGAGCAGTTCTTC; J: TRBJ2-1; size: .; D: .; V: TRBV27
CDR3: CASSPITGTSNSPLHF; DNA: TGTGCCAGCAGCCCAATAACCGGGACATCGAATTCACCCCTCCACTTT; J: TRBJ1-6; size: .; D: .; V: TRBV7-9
CDR3: CSVVRPSNEQFF; DNA: TGCAGCGTTGTAAGGCCGAGTAATGAGCAGTTCTTC; J: TRBJ2-1; size: .; D: .; V: TRBV29-1
CDR3: CASRARTDTQYF; DNA: TGTGCCAGTAGGGCGAGGACAGATACGCAGTATTTT; J: TRBJ2-3; size: .; D: .; V: TRBV19
CDR3: CASLARAASWPLHF; DNA: TGTGCAAGTTTGGCGAGGGCCGCGTCTTGGCCCCTCCACTTT; J: TRBJ1-6; size: .; D: .; V: TRBV12-2
CDR3: CASKKGTNEKLFF; DNA: TGCGCCAGCAAGAAGGGGACGAATGAAAAACTGTTTTTT; J: TRBJ1-4; size: .; D: .; V: TRBV5-1
CDR3: CASRAGGPYNEQFF; DNA: TGCGCCAGCAGGGCGGGAGGACCATACAATGAGCAGTTCTTC; J: TRBJ2-1; size: .; D: TRBD2; V: TRBV5-1
CDR3: CASSSGTNLETQYF; DNA: TGCGCCAGCAGCTCAGGGACTAATTTAGAGACCCAGTACTTC; J: TRBJ2-5; size: .; D: TRBD2; V: TRBV5-1
CDR3: CASSYSASQDYEQYF; DNA: TGTGCCAGCAGTTACAGCGCTAGTCAGGACTACGAGCAGTACTTC; J: TRBJ2-7; size: .; D: .; V: TRBV6-5
CDR3: CASSVPGTSMAGELFF; DNA: TGTGCCAGCAGTGTTCCCGGGACTAGCATGGCCGGGGAGCTGTTTTTT; J: TRBJ2-2; size: .; D: TRBD2; V: TRBV2
CDR3: CASKSRVGDNEQFF; DNA: TGCGCCAGCAAATCACGCGTCGGGGACAATGAGCAGTTCTTC; J: TRBJ2-1; size: once; D: .; V: TRBV5-1
CDR3: CASSGGTGSYNEQFF; DNA: TGTGCCAGCAGTGGGGGGACAGGCTCCTACAATGAGCAGTTCTTC; J: TRBJ2-1; size: .; D: TRBD1; V: TRBV6-1
CDR3: CASSVLAVPYNEQFF; DNA: TGTGCCAGCAGTGTACTAGCGGTACCCTACAATGAGCAGTTCTTC; J: TRBJ2-1; size: .; D: TRBD2; V: TRBV6-1
CDR3: CASRETGRNNSPLHF; DNA: TGTGCCAGCCGAGAGACAGGGCGGAATAATTCACCCCTCCACTTT; J: TRBJ1-6; size: .; D: TRBD1; V: TRBV28
CDR3: CASSLKSWGLYSPLHF; DNA: TGTGCCAGCAGCTTGAAGTCGTGGGGGCTGTATTCACCCCTCCACTTT; J: TRBJ1-6; size: .; D: .; V: TRBV5-4
CDR3: CASSFGDQAKNIQYF; DNA: TGTGCCAGCAGTTTTGGAGACCAGGCGAAAAACATTCAGTACTTC; J: TRBJ2-4; size: .; D: .; V: TRBV28
CDR3: CASSQKTGGATDTQYF; DNA: TGCGCCAGCAGCCAAAAAACAGGGGGAGCCACAGATACGCAGTATTTT; J: TRBJ2-3; size: .; D: TRBD1; V: TRBV4-1
CDR3: CASSTGQGGGELFF; DNA: TGTGCCAGCAGTACGGGACAGGGCGGCGGGGAGCTGTTTTTT; J: TRBJ2-2; size: .; D: TRBD1; V: TRBV2
CDR3: CASSLGRTAIGAFF; DNA: TGTGCCAGCAGCCTAGGTAGGACAGCTATTGGGGCTTTCTTT; J: TRBJ1-1; size: once; D: .; V: TRBV14
CDR3: CASSRGSRNEQFF; DNA: TGTGCCAGCTCCCGGGGTTCTAGGAATGAGCAGTTCTTC; J: TRBJ2-1; size: .; D: .; V: TRBV7-2
CDR3: CASSASGGTQDTQYF; DNA: TGTGCCAGCAGTGCTAGCGGGGGGACCCAAGATACGCAGTATTTT; J: TRBJ2-3; size: few; D: TRBD2; V: TRBV6-4
CDR3: CSAEGSSSYEQYF; DNA: TGCAGCGCTGAGGGTTCGAGCTCCTACGAGCAGTACTTC; J: TRBJ2-7; size: .; D: .; V: TRBV29-1
CDR3: CASSLPTHLGLYEQYF; DNA: TGTGCCAGCAGTTTGCCCACGCACCTGGGGCTTTACGAGCAGTACTTC; J: TRBJ2-7; size: .; D: .; V: TRBV28
CDR3: CASSLGNWGRTGELFF; DNA: TGTGCCAGCAGCTTAGGAAATTGGGGGAGGACCGGGGAGCTGTTTTTT; J: TRBJ2-2; size: .; D: .; V: TRBV11-2
CDR3: CASRPGGLAGNTGELFF; DNA: TGCGCCAGCAGACCCGGCGGACTAGCGGGAAACACCGGGGAGCTGTTTTTT; J: TRBJ2-2; size: .; D: TRBD2; V: TRBV10-1
CDR3: CASSSGAGDGSDTQYF; DNA: TGTGCCAGCAGTTCCGGTGCCGGGGACGGCTCAGATACGCAGTATTTT; J: TRBJ2-3; size: few; D: .; V: TRBV6-5
CDR3: CASSLGGYGYTF; DNA: TGTGCCAGCAGCCTCGGGGGCTATGGCTACACCTTC; J: TRBJ1-2; size: .; D: .; V: TRBV7-2
CDR3: CASSYSSRDTGELFF; DNA: TGTGCCAGCAGTTACTCGAGTCGGGACACCGGGGAGCTGTTTTTT; J: TRBJ2-2; size: .; D: .; V: TRBV6-5
CDR3: CASSATGHSSYEQYF; DNA: TGTGCCAGTAGTGCAACAGGGCACAGCTCCTACGAGCAGTACTTC; J: TRBJ2-7; size: .; D: .; V: TRBV19
CDR3: CASSFHLREYNSPLHF; DNA: TGTGCCAGCAGTTTCCACCTCAGGGAATATAATTCACCCCTCCACTTT; J: TRBJ1-6; size: few; D: .; V: TRBV28
CDR3: CASSPNRGQGGYTF; DNA: TGTGCCAGTAGCCCAAACAGGGGGCAAGGTGGCTACACCTTC; J: TRBJ1-2; size: .; D: TRBD1; V: TRBV19
CDR3: CASRGKIAGLETQYF; DNA: TGTGCCAGCCGGGGCAAGATAGCGGGGTTGGAGACCCAGTACTTC; J: TRBJ2-5; size: .; D: TRBD2; V: TRBV5-4
CDR3: CASSLREGQPQHF; DNA: TGTGCCAGCAGCTTAAGGGAGGGTCAGCCCCAGCATTTT; J: TRBJ1-5; size: .; D: .; V: TRBV7-2
CDR3: CASSLLGRGGLYEQYF; DNA: TGTGCCAGCAGTTTATTGGGTAGAGGGGGCCTATACGAGCAGTACTTC; J: TRBJ2-7; size: .; D: TRBD1; V: TRBV27
CDR3: CATNDRGLSYEQYF; DNA: TGTGCCACCAACGACAGGGGGCTCTCCTACGAGCAGTACTTC; J: TRBJ2-7; size: few; D: TRBD1; V: TRBV19
CDR3: CASKGGRAQETQYF; DNA: TGTGCCAGTAAGGGTGGCAGGGCTCAAGAGACCCAGTACTTC; J: TRBJ2-5; size: few; D: .; V: TRBV19
CDR3: CASSAGGPGTGIPQETQYF; DNA: TGCGCCAGCAGCGCGGGGGGACCCGGGACAGGGATTCCTCAAGAGACCCAGTACTTC; J: TRBJ2-5; size: .; D: .; V: TRBV5-1
CDR3: CASSLRTAYGYTF; DNA: TGTGCCAGCAGCTTAAGAACCGCCTATGGCTACACCTTC; J: TRBJ1-2; size: .; D: .; V: TRBV7-9
CDR3: CASSQEGLGLSYNEQFF; DNA: TGTGCCAGCAGCCAGGAAGGGTTGGGACTTTCCTACAATGAGCAGTTCTTC; J: TRBJ2-1; size: .; D: .; V: TRBV4-2
CDR3: CAWGDRARANYGYTF; DNA: TGTGCCTGGGGAGACAGGGCTCGAGCTAACTATGGCTACACCTTC; J: TRBJ1-2; size: .; D: TRBD1; V: TRBV30